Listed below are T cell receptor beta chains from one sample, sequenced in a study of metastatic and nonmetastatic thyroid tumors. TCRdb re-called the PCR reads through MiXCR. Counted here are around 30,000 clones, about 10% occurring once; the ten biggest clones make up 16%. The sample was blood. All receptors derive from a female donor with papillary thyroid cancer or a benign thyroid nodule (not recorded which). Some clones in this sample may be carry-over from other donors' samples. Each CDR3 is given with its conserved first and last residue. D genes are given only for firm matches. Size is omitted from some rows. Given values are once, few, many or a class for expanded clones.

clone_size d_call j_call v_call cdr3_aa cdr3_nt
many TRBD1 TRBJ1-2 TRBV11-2 CASRNRGGSGYTF TGTGCCAGCAGAAACAGGGGGGGGAGTGGCTACACCTTC
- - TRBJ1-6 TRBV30 CAWSVGQGNSPLHF TGTGCCTGGAGTGTTGGGCAGGGGAATTCACCCCTCCACTTT
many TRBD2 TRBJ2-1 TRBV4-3 CASSRSSGREDEQFF TGCGCCAGCAGCCGTTCTAGCGGGAGGGAGGATGAGCAGTTCTTC
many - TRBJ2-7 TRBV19 CASSPGGGRGQTFLQYF TGTGCCAGTAGTCCCGGGGGGGGTCGGGGACAGACCTTCTTGCAGTACTTC
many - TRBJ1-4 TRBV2 CASSDSTNEKLFF TGTGCCAGCAGTGACTCAACTAATGAAAAACTGTTTTTT
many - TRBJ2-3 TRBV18 CASSPPGGQPSTDTQYF TGTGCCAGCTCACCACCGGGGGGACAGCCTAGCACAGATACGCAGTATTTT
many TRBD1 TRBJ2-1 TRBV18 CASSPPTGGEQFF TGTGCCAGCTCACCACCGACAGGGGGTGAGCAGTTCTTC
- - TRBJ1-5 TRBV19 CASSRQGRGGQPQHF TGTGCCAGTAGCCGGCAGGGTCGCGGGGGACAGCCCCAGCATTTT
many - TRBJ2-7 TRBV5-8 CASSFNRDREQYF TGTGCCAGCAGCTTTAACCGGGACCGAGAGCAGTACTTC
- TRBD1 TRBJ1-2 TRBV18 CASSPGTEPGYTF TGTGCCAGCTCACCCGGGACAGAACCAGGCTACACCTTC
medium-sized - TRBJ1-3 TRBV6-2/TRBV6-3 CASSYPGNTIYF TGTGCCAGCAGTTACCCCGGAAACACCATATATTTT